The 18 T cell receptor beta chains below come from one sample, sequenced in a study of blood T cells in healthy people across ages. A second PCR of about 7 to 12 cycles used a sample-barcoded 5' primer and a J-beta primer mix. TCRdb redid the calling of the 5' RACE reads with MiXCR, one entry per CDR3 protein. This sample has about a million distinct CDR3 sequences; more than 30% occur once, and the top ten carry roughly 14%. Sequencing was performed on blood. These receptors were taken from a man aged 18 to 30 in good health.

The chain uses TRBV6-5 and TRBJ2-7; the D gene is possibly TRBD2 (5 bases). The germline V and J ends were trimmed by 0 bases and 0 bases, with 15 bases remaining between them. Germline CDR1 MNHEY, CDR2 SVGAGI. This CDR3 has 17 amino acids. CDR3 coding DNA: TGTGCCAGCAGTTACTCGGCTAGCAGAATTACCTCCTACGAGCAGTACTTC. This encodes CASSYSASRITSYEQYF.

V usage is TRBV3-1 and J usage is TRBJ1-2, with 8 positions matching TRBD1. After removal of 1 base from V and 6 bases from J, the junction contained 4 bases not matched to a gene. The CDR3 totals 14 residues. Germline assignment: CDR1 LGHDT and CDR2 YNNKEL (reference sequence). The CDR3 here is CASSQVDRGHGYTF. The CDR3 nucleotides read TGTGCCAGCAGCCAAGTCGACAGGGGACATGGCTACACCTTC.

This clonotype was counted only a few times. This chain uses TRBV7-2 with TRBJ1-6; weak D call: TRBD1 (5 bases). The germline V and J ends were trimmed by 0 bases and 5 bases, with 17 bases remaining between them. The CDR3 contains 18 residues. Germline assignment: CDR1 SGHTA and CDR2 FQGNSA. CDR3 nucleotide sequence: TGTGCCAGCAGCTTAGCCCCCGGGACGGAGTCCCATAATTCACCCCTCCACTTT. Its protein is CASSLAPGTESHNSPLHF.

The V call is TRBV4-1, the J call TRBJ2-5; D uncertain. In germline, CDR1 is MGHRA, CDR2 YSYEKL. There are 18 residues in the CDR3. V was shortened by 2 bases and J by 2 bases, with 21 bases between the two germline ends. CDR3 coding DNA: TGCGCCAGCAGCCAATGGTATGACCCACAGAGCTCTCAAGAGACCCAGTACTTC. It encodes CASSQWYDPQSSQETQYF.

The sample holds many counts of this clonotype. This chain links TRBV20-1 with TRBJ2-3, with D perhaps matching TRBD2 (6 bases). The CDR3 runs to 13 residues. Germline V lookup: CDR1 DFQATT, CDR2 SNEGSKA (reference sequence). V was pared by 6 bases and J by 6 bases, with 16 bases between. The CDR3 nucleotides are TGCAGTGCCGGGGGAAGAGCGACTGATACGCAGTATTTT. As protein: CSAGGRATDTQYF.

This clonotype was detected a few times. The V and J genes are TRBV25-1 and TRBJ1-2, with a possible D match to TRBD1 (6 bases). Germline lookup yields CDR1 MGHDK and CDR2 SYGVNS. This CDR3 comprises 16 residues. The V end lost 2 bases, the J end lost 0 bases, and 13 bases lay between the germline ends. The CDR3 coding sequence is TGTGCCAGCAGTGAAGAAACGGACAGCACTAACTATGGCTACACCTTC. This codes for CASSEETDSTNYGYTF.

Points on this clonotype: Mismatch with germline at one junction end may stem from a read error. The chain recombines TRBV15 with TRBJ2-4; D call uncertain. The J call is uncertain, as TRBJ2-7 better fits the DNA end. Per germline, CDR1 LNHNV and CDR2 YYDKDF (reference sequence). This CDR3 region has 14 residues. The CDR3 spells CVTSSTDISYEQYF. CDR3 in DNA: TGTGTCACCAGCAGCACTGACATATCCTACGAGCAGTACTTC.

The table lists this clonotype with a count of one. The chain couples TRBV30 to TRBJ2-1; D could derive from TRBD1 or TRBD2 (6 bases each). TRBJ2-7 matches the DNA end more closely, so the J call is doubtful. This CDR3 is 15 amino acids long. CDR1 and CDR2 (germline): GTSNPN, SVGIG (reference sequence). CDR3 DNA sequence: TGTGCCTGGAGTTCGGGGGCCAGCTCCTACAATGAGCAGTACTTC. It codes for CAWSSGASSYNEQYF.

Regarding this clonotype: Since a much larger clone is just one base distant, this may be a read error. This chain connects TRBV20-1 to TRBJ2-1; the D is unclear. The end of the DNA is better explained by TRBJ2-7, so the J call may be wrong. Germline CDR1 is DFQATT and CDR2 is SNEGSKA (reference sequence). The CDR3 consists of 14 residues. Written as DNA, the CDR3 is TGCAGTGCTAGAGGGCACGGCTCCTACAATGAGCAGTACTTC. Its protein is CSARGHGSYNEQYF.

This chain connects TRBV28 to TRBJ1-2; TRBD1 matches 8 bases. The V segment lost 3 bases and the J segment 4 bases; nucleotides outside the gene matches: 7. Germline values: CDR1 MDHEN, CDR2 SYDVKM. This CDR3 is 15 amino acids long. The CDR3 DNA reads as TGTGCCAGCAGTTTGCGGCAGGGGGCGTTCTATGGCTACACCTTC. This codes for CASSLRQGAFYGYTF.

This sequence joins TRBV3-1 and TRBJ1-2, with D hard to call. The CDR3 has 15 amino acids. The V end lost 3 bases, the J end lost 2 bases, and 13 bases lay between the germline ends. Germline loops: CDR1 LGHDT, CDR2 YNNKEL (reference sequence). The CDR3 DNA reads TGTGCCAGCAGCCAGCCCTCGACTGAAAACTATGGCTACACCTTC. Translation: CASSQPSTENYGYTF.

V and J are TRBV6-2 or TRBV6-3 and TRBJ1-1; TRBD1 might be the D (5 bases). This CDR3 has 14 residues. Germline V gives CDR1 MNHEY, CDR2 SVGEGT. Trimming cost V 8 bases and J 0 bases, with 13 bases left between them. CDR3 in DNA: TGTGCCAGCCATAACCCAGGGATGAACACTGAAGCTTTCTTT. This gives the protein CASHNPGMNTEAFF.

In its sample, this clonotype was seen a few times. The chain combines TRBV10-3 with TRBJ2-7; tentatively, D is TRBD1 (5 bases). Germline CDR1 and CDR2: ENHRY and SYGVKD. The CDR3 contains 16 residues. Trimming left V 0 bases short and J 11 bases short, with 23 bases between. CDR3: CAISESRTGQGIVEYF. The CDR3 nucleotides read TGTGCCATCAGTGAGTCCCGTACAGGCCAGGGTATAGTGGAGTACTTC.

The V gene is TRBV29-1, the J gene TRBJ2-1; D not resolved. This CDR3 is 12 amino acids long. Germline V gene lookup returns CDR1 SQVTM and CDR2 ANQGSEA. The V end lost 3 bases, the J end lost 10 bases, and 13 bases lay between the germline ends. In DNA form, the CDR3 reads TGCAGCGTTGAGGCCACCTCCTACGAGCAGTTCTTC. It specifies CSVEATSYEQFF.

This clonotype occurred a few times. The CDR3, as DNA: TGCAGTGCATCCGGGATGGAGCAGTACTTC. It codes for CSASGMEQYF. J is TRBJ2-7 and V is TRBV20-1; TRBD2 might be the D (5 bases). Deletions cut 6 bases from V and 7 bases from J, with 10 bases between. This CDR3 is built from 10 residues. Germline loops: CDR1 DFQATT, CDR2 SNEGSKA (reference sequence).

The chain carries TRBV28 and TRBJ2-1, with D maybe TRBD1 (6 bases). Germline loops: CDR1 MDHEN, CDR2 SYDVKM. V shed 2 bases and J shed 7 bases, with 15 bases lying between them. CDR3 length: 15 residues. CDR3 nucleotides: TGTGCCAGCAGTTTACAGGGGTTCTCAGGAAATGAGCAGTTCTTC. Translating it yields CASSLQGFSGNEQFF.

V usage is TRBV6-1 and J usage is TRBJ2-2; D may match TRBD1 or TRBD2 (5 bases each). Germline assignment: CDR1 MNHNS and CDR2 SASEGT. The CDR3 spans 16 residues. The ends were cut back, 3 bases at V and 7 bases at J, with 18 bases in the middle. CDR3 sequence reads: CASSESLPGSHGELFF. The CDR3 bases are TGTGCCAGCAGTGAGTCCCTGCCAGGGAGTCACGGGGAGCTGTTTTTT.

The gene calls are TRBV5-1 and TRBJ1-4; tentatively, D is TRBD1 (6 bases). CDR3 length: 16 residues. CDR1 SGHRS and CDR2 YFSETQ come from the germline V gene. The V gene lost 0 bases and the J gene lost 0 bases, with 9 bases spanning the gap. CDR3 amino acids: CASSLARGATNEKLFF. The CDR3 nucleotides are TGCGCCAGCAGCTTGGCCAGGGGTGCAACTAATGAAAAACTGTTTTTT.